The rows below give T cell receptor beta chains drawn from one sample of a study of blood T cell repertoires in COVID-19. The repertoire was sequenced with immunoSEQ multiplex PCR; TCRdb's copy has only in-frame clones and lacks some. The sample lists about 110,000 clones; more than 75% were seen once. The specimen was peripheral blood. Source of these receptors: a man aged 35-49 years with acute or convalescent COVID-19. Both conserved end residues are part of each CDR3. Each record gives: clone size, D gene, J gene, V gene, CDR3 protein, CDR3 DNA. The D gene is left open where the match is weak. Clone size is shown for a subset of rows, as once, few, many or a class of expanded clone.

- - TRBJ2-6 TRBV7-3 CASSLGSQGGSGANVLTF TGTGCCAGCAGCTTAGGAAGCCAGGGGGGCTCTGGGGCCAACGTCCTGACTTTC
- TRBD2 TRBJ2-2 TRBV14 CASAGGANTGELFF TGTGCCAGCGCGGGAGGGGCCAACACCGGGGAGCTGTTTTTT
- - TRBJ1-2 TRBV24-1 CATSDRSNYGYTF TGTGCCACCAGTGACAGGTCCAACTATGGCTACACCTTC
- TRBD1 TRBJ2-1 TRBV14 CASSQPGQNYNEQFF TGTGCCAGCAGCCAGCCGGGACAGAACTACAATGAGCAGTTCTTC
- - TRBJ2-7 TRBV7-9 CASSASSGNEEQYF TGTGCCAGCAGCGCCAGTAGCGGTAACGAAGAGCAGTACTTC
- TRBD1 TRBJ1-4 TRBV9 CASSPGDRNEKLFF TGTGCCAGCAGCCCTGGGGACAGGAATGAAAAACTGTTTTTT
- TRBD1 TRBJ1-5 TRBV6-5 CASSRTGVDQPQHF TGTGCCAGCAGTCGAACAGGGGTTGATCAGCCCCAGCATTTT
once - TRBJ2-3 TRBV5-1 CASSLVGGPNTQYF TGCGCCAGCAGCTTGGTGGGGGGGCCGAATACGCAGTATTTT
- - TRBJ1-4 TRBV7-9 CASSLAETGGNEKLFF TGTGCCAGCAGCTTAGCGGAGACCGGGGGGAATGAAAAACTGTTTTTT
once - TRBJ1-1 TRBV5-1 CASRLRLGGEIGTEAFF TGCGCCAGCAGACTAAGGTTGGGGGGAGAGATCGGCACTGAAGCTTTCTTT
- TRBD2 TRBJ2-3 TRBV12-5 CASGLEAGGPRDTQYF TGTGCTAGTGGTTTGGAAGCGGGGGGGCCTAGAGATACGCAGTATTTT
- TRBD2 TRBJ2-3 TRBV4-3 CASSTRTSGGADTQYF TGCGCCAGCAGCACCCGGACTAGCGGGGGGGCAGATACGCAGTATTTT
- - TRBJ2-3 TRBV4-2 CASSQVGAESTDTQYF TGTGCCAGCAGCCAAGTTGGAGCGGAAAGCACAGATACGCAGTATTTT
- - TRBJ1-3 TRBV2 CASSGGGPGNTIYF TGTGCCAGCAGTGGAGGGGGTCCTGGAAACACCATATATTTT
- - TRBJ2-3 TRBV2 CASSEDPSGTQYF TGTGCCAGCAGTGAAGATCCGAGCGGTACGCAGTATTTT
- - TRBJ2-7 TRBV5-1 CASSNTGLYGSQYF TGCGCCAGCAGCAACACGGGACTTTACGGGTCGCAGTACTTC
once TRBD2 TRBJ2-1 TRBV11-3 CASSPHSGGAREQFF TGTGCCAGCAGCCCTCATAGCGGGGGGGCCCGGGAGCAGTTCTTC
few - TRBJ1-1 TRBV4-1 CASSQRGSNTEAFF TGCGCCAGCAGCCAAAGGGGTTCGAACACTGAAGCTTTCTTT
- - TRBJ2-3 TRBV25-1 CASSDFRGTDTQYF TGTGCCAGCAGTGATTTTCGGGGCACAGATACGCAGTATTTT
once TRBD2 TRBJ2-3 TRBV5-4 CASSSLGGGAPDTQYF TGTGCCAGCAGCTCGCTGGGCGGGGGGGCCCCAGATACGCAGTATTTT
few TRBD1 TRBJ2-6 TRBV5-1 CASSPQGASGANVLTF TGCGCCAGCAGCCCACAGGGGGCGTCGGGGGCCAACGTCCTGACTTTC
- - TRBJ2-5 TRBV6-6 CASSYEGQGHKYF TGTGCCAGCAGTTACGAAGGGCAGGGCCACAAGTACTTC
- - TRBJ2-7 TRBV6-5 CASSPSGGISYEQYF TGTGCCAGCAGCCCCTCGGGGGGCATCTCCTACGAGCAGTACTTC
- - TRBJ1-2 TRBV4-3 CASSQDGRGEYGYTF TGCGCCAGCAGCCAAGATGGTCGGGGTGAATATGGCTACACCTTC
- - TRBJ2-7 TRBV4-1 CASSPGSSYEQYF TGCGCCAGCAGCCCGGGGAGCTCCTACGAGCAGTACTTC
few - TRBJ1-1 TRBV7-2 CASSLAQGGEAFF TGTGCCAGCAGCTTAGCCCAAGGGGGTGAAGCTTTCTTT
- TRBD1 TRBJ1-1 TRBV24-1 CATSRQGNTEAFF TGTGCCACCAGTAGACAGGGGAACACTGAAGCTTTCTTT
- - TRBJ2-7 TRBV5-1 CASSLESPGGYEQYF TGCGCCAGCAGCTTGGAGTCTCCAGGGGGGTACGAGCAGTACTTC
once - TRBJ2-3 TRBV18 CASSPGLTDTQYF TGTGCCAGCTCACCAGGACTTACAGATACGCAGTATTTT
- - TRBJ2-3 TRBV4-1 CASSLSGSTDTQYF TGCGCCAGCAGCCTCAGCGGGAGCACAGATACGCAGTATTTT
once - TRBJ1-6 TRBV9 CASSQGYNSPLHF TGTGCCAGCTCGCAGGGGTATAATTCACCCCTCCACTTT
once - TRBJ1-1 TRBV5-1 CASSPTGSNTEAFF TGCGCCAGCAGCCCTACCGGGAGCAACACTGAAGCTTTCTTT
few - TRBJ1-5 TRBV30 CAWSRDSGDGQPQHF TGTGCCTGGAGTAGAGATTCCGGGGATGGTCAGCCCCAGCATTTT
- TRBD2 TRBJ2-7 TRBV7-2 CASSFGGTTSYEQYF TGTGCCAGCAGCTTCGGCGGGACTACCTCCTACGAGCAGTACTTC
- - TRBJ2-7 TRBV7-9 CASSLVAGAGYEQYF TGTGCCAGCAGCTTAGTCGCAGGGGCCGGATACGAGCAGTACTTC
- TRBD1 TRBJ2-2 TRBV4-1 CASSYPGQGITGELFF TGCGCCAGCAGCTATCCGGGACAGGGGATCACCGGGGAGCTGTTTTTT
few - TRBJ1-5 TRBV19 CASSIQAGQPQHF TGTGCCAGTAGTATACAGGCCGGCCAGCCCCAGCATTTT
once - TRBJ2-7 TRBV4-1 CASSQSQGLWYEQYF TGCGCCAGCAGCCAATCTCAGGGACTCTGGTACGAGCAGTACTTC
- - TRBJ1-3 TRBV6-6 CAISQGSVGNTIYF TGTGCCATTTCGCAGGGAAGTGTAGGAAACACCATATATTTT
- - TRBJ2-1 TRBV7-9 CASSPQYNEQFF TGTGCCAGCAGCCCCCAGTACAATGAGCAGTTCTTC
- TRBD1 TRBJ1-2 TRBV24-1 CATSDWTGGVDGYTF TGTGCCACCAGTGACTGGACAGGGGGCGTGGATGGCTACACCTTC
- - TRBJ1-6 TRBV5-6 CASSLPQSNSPLHF TGTGCCAGCAGCTTGCCACAGTCTAATTCACCCCTCCACTTT
- TRBD1 TRBJ2-7 TRBV5-1 CASGLTGTPRPYEQYF TGCGCCAGCGGCCTGACAGGGACACCAAGACCCTACGAGCAGTACTTC
few - TRBJ1-2 TRBV20-1 CSASVQVPPYTF TGCAGTGCTAGTGTACAGGTACCTCCCTACACCTTC
- - TRBJ2-3 TRBV7-3 CASSLGGGTGDTQYF TGTGCCAGCAGCTTAGGGGGGGGCACCGGAGATACGCAGTATTTT
- TRBD1 TRBJ2-7 TRBV25-1 CASSRQGRYEQYF TGTGCCAGCAGTCGACAGGGACGCTACGAGCAGTACTTC
- TRBD1 TRBJ2-7 TRBV20-1 CSASPIQGEMASEQYF TGCAGTGCTAGTCCCATTCAGGGGGAAATGGCAAGCGAGCAGTACTTC
- - TRBJ1-2 TRBV14 CASSQGQLYGYTF TGTGCCAGCAGCCAAGGGCAGTTATATGGCTACACCTTC
once TRBD1 TRBJ2-7 TRBV6-5 CASTPTAGGYEQYF TGTGCCAGCACCCCGACCGCAGGGGGCTACGAGCAGTACTTC
- - TRBJ2-5 TRBV20-1 CSANQETQYF TGCAGTGCCAACCAAGAGACCCAGTACTTC
- TRBD1 TRBJ2-7 TRBV29-1 CSVERGQGREQYF TGCAGCGTTGAAAGGGGACAGGGACGAGAGCAGTACTTC
many - TRBJ1-3 TRBV19 CASSILADYSGNTIYF TGTGCCAGTAGTATTTTAGCGGACTACTCTGGAAACACCATATATTTT
- TRBD2 TRBJ2-1 TRBV30 CAWSVPGTSGGLNEQFF TGTGCCTGGAGTGTACCAGGGACTAGCGGGGGACTCAATGAGCAGTTCTTC
few TRBD1 TRBJ1-2 TRBV7-3 CASTDRGLNYGYTF TGTGCCAGTACGGACAGGGGGTTAAACTATGGCTACACCTTC